A selection of T cell receptor beta chains follows, all from one sample in a study of shared clonotypes between healthy human individuals. Method: immunoSEQ multiplex PCR; TCRdb's copy keeps in-frame clones and lacks some. The table shows about 2 million clones, with over 85% occurring only once. Input material: naive CD8+ T cells sorted from blood. These receptors all come from a man aged 18 to 30 in good health. CDR3s include the opening cysteine and the closing phenylalanine or tryptophan. D genes are given only for firm matches. The size field is filled for only some rows; it gives once, few, many or a size class.

CDR3: CASSLSMARDDEQYF
DNA: TGTGCCAGCAGTTTATCGATGGCCAGGGACGACGAGCAGTACTTC
size: NA
J: TRBJ2-7
V: TRBV27
D: NA

CDR3: CASSLEWTENTGELFF
DNA: TGTGCCAGCAGCTTGGAGTGGACAGAGAACACCGGGGAGCTGTTTTTT
size: NA
J: TRBJ2-2
V: TRBV5-5
D: NA

CDR3: CASSLDPTDQETQYF
DNA: TGTGCCAGCAGCTTAGATCCCACAGATCAAGAGACCCAGTACTTC
size: NA
J: TRBJ2-5
V: TRBV11-2
D: NA

CDR3: CASSEGTEYGYTF
DNA: TGTGCCAGCAGTGAAGGGACAGAGTATGGCTACACCTTC
size: NA
J: TRBJ1-2
V: TRBV6-1
D: NA

CDR3: CASSVDDVGVEEDTQYF
DNA: TGTGCCAGCAGCGTAGATGATGTGGGGGTGGAGGAAGATACGCAGTATTTT
size: NA
J: TRBJ2-3
V: TRBV9
D: NA

CDR3: CASSYEASGAYNEQFF
DNA: TGTGCCAGCAGTTACGAGGCTAGCGGAGCCTACAATGAGCAGTTCTTC
size: NA
J: TRBJ2-1
V: TRBV6-5
D: TRBD2

CDR3: CASRDSYEQYF
DNA: TGTGCCAGCCGGGACTCCTACGAGCAGTACTTC
size: few
J: TRBJ2-7
V: TRBV6-1
D: NA

CDR3: CATSLPGGWTEAFF
DNA: TGTGCCACCTCGCTGCCCGGAGGTTGGACTGAAGCTTTCTTT
size: NA
J: TRBJ1-1
V: TRBV7-9
D: NA

CDR3: CASSVWDREEETQYF
DNA: TGTGCCAGCAGCGTTTGGGACAGGGAGGAAGAGACCCAGTACTTC
size: NA
J: TRBJ2-5
V: TRBV9
D: TRBD1

CDR3: CASSSRNYEQYF
DNA: TGTGCCAGCAGCTCGAGAAACTACGAGCAGTACTTC
size: NA
J: TRBJ2-7
V: TRBV5-6
D: NA

CDR3: CASSRQGAESPLHF
DNA: TGTGCCAGCAGCCGACAGGGGGCGGAATCACCCCTCCACTTT
size: NA
J: TRBJ1-6
V: TRBV11-2
D: TRBD1

CDR3: CASSNGGEQYF
DNA: TGCGCCAGCTCCAACGGGGGCGAGCAGTACTTC
size: few
J: TRBJ2-7
V: TRBV10-2
D: NA

CDR3: CAISESEDPANYGYTF
DNA: TGTGCCATCAGTGAGTCTGAAGACCCAGCTAACTATGGCTACACCTTC
size: NA
J: TRBJ1-2
V: TRBV10-3
D: NA

CDR3: CASVGTDYGYTF
DNA: TGTGCCAGCGTCGGGACAGATTATGGCTACACCTTC
size: NA
J: TRBJ1-2
V: TRBV28
D: TRBD1

CDR3: CAWSVGVPEKLFF
DNA: TGTGCCTGGAGTGTCGGGGTCCCTGAAAAACTGTTTTTT
size: NA
J: TRBJ1-4
V: TRBV30
D: NA

CDR3: CASCQGAEAFF
DNA: TGCGCCAGCTGTCAGGGGGCAGAAGCTTTCTTT
size: NA
J: TRBJ1-1
V: TRBV10-2
D: TRBD1

CDR3: CASSVNAVAQHF
DNA: TGTGCCAGCAGCGTCAACGCCGTGGCCCAGCATTTT
size: once
J: TRBJ1-5
V: TRBV2
D: NA

CDR3: CASSDDDGTFDEQYF
DNA: TGCGCCAGCAGTGACGATGATGGGACATTTGACGAGCAGTACTTC
size: NA
J: TRBJ2-7
V: TRBV10-2
D: NA

CDR3: CASSQAPTGTYEQYF
DNA: TGTGCCAGCAGCCAAGCACCGACAGGGACCTACGAGCAGTACTTC
size: NA
J: TRBJ2-7
V: TRBV7-9
D: TRBD1